Below are 3 T cell receptor beta chains sequenced from a single sample in a study of blood T cell repertoires in COVID-19. Only in-frame clones appear in the TCRdb table, and some are missing; sequencing was by immunoSEQ multiplex PCR. The table shows more than 200,000 clones, with roughly 90% occurring only once. The sample taken for sequencing was peripheral blood. The receptors stem from a man in his 70s with acute or convalescent COVID-19.

This sequence joins TRBV6-6 and TRBJ1-2; maybe TRBD1 (5 bases). V was cut by 4 bases and J by 6 bases, with 9 bases left in between. The CDR3 length is 12 residues. In germline, CDR1 is MNHNY, CDR2 SVGAGI (reference sequence). In DNA, the CDR3 is TGTGCCAGCAGTTCCGACAGAAATGGCTACACCTTC. Protein product: CASSSDRNGYTF.

The chain employs TRBV29-1 and TRBJ2-7, with 10 bases lining up with TRBD1. The CDR3 loop spans 14 amino acids. Germline CDR1 and CDR2: SQVTM and ANQGSEA. After removal of 5 bases from V and 2 bases from J, the junction contained 6 bases not matched to a gene. This CDR3 is CSVTVGTGAYEQYF. CDR3 nucleotide sequence: TGCAGCGTTACAGTAGGGACAGGGGCCTACGAGCAGTACTTC.

This chain's CDR3 is CASSLGQLPGEQFF. The CDR3 DNA sequence: TGCGCCAGCAGCTTGGGACAGCTACCCGGTGAGCAGTTCTTC. V is TRBV5-1 and J is TRBJ2-1; tentative D call: TRBD1 (5 bases). V lost 0 bases, J lost 9 bases, and 13 bases lay in between. Germline V gene sequence: CDR1 SGHRS, CDR2 YFSETQ. The CDR3 contains 14 residues.